The clone carrying this T cell receptor (beta chain) was counted a few times. Its target is unknown. It may be a read error: a sequence one base away is much more abundant. In germline, CDR1 is KGHDR, CDR2 SFDVKD. The CDR3 runs 15 residues. The V end was cut by 4 bases, the J end by 1 base, with 9 bases between. This specimen comes from a study of prognosis after radiotherapy for stage I lung cancer. Study-wide results and limits: Lower Shannon entropy after stereotactic body radiation therapy was observed in patients who went on to develop distant metastases.

Amplification of TCR beta CDR3 from genomic DNA used two-round multiplex PCR. Round one of PCR was performed, and it used primers specific to each TRBV and TRBJ gene. From the multiplex PCR reads, TCRdb called clonotypes with MiXCR, one entry per CDR3 protein. The sample carries about 51,000 distinct CDR3 sequences, approximately 35% recorded once. The genes are TRBV24-1 and TRBJ2-2; D might be TRBD2 (5 bases). The specimen was PBMCs, collected before or after stereotactic body radiation therapy (not recorded which). This sequence was found in a donor of 50 years or more with non-small cell lung cancer. The CDR3 bases are TGTGCCACCAGTGACGGGATGTTGAACACCGGGGAGCTGTTTTTT. This gives the protein CATSDGMLNTGELFF.